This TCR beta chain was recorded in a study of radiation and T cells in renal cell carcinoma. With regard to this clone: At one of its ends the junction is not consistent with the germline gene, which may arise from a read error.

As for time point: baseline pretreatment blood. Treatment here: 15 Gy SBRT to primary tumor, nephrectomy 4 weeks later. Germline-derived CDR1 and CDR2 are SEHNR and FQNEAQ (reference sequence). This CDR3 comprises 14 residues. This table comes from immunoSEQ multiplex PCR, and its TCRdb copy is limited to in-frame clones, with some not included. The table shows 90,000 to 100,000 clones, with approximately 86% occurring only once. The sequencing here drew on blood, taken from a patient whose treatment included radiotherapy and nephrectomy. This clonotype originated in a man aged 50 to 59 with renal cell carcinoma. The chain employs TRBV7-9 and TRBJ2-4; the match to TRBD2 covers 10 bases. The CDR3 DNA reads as TGTGCCAGCAGCCTAGCGGGAGTAGGCAACATTCAGTACTTC. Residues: CASSLAGVGNIQYF.